The T cell receptor (beta chain) under discussion was sequenced for a study of blood T cells in healthy people across ages. Primers used in a second PCR of about 7 to 12 cycles were a sample-barcoded 5' primer and a J-beta primer mix. Each cDNA molecule was tagged by a template-switch adaptor with 12 random nucleotides. Each CDR3 protein is one row after TCRdb ran MiXCR on the 5' RACE reads. Of 600,000 to 850,000 distinct CDR3 sequences detected, 20% to 25% appear once; the ten largest clones hold roughly 9%. This same sample was also part of a study on T cells of mothers and their children. That source reports: The donor cohort consisted of a few healthy Caucasian mothers and their six children. Reads obtained per mother exceeded 9.5 million TCR beta CDR3 reads, with some 3 million obtained per child. There were no persistent microchimeric T cell clones detected.

The specimen was blood. The clonotype was recovered from a boy aged 5 to 17 in good health.

In DNA form, the CDR3 reads TGTGCCAGCAGCTTCTTGGGGGGTTTCAAAGAGACCCAGTACTTC. It codes for CASSFLGGFKETQYF. V is TRBV7-9 and J is TRBJ2-5; weak D call: TRBD2 (6 bases). Trimming shortened V by 3 bases and J by 3 bases, and 14 bases separated the two germline ends. Germline CDR1 reads SEHNR; CDR2 reads FQNEAQ (reference sequence). This CDR3 contains 15 residues.